Detailed here is one T cell receptor beta chain. CDR1 is SGHVS and CDR2 is FQNEAQ in the germline V gene. With 6 bases clipped from V and 1 base from J, the junction kept 6 bases outside the gene matches. There are 15 residues in the CDR3. Original data processing: Estimates of nucleated cell counts were drawn from the amplification of reference gene primers. The repertoire was sequenced with immunoSEQ multiplex PCR; TCRdb's copy has only in-frame clones and lacks some. That table supplies the V and J calls and clone size; D and trimming were determined from the DNA. The table lists about 65,000 clones, approximately 78% of them singletons. This record belongs to a study of blood T cell repertoires in COVID-19. In the study overall: Sites in the United States, Italy and Spain provided acute and convalescent COVID-19 samples. T cells, B-cell-depleted T cells, or PBMCs supplied cDNA or gDNA.

The chain has TRBV7-8 and TRBJ2-5, with 9 bases fitting TRBD2. This sequence was found in a man older than 75 with acute or convalescent COVID-19. The sequencing sample was made of peripheral blood. CDR3 in amino acids: CASSHSGGIQETQYF. CDR3 in DNA: TGTGCCAGCAGTCATAGCGGGGGAATCCAAGAGACCCAGTACTTC.